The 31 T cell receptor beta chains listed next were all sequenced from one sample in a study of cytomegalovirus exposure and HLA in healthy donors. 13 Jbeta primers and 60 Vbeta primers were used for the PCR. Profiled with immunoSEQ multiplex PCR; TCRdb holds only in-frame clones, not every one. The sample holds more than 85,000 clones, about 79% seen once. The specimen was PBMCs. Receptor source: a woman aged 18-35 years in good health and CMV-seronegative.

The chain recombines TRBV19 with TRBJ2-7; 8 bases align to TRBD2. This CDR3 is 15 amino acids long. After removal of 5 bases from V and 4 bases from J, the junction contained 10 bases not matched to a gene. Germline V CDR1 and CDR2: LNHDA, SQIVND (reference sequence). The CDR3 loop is CASSVLPGGFYEQYF. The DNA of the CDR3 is TGTGCCAGTAGTGTACTGCCGGGGGGGTTTTACGAGCAGTACTTC.

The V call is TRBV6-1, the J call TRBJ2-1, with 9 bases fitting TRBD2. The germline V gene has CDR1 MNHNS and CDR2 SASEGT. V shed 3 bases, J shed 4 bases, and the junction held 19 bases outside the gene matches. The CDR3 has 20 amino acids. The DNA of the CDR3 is TGTGCCAGCAGTGATCCCCCCCTAGCGGGACTTTCCAAGTGGTACAATGAGCAGTTCTTC. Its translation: CASSDPPLAGLSKWYNEQFF.

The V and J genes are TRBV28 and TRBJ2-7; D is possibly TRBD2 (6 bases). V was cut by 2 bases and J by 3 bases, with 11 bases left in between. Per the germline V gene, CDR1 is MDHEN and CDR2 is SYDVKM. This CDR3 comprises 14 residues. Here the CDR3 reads CASSLGGTDYEQYF. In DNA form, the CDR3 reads TGTGCCAGCAGTTTAGGCGGGACGGACTACGAGCAGTACTTC.

In DNA form, the CDR3 reads TGCGCCAGCAGCCAAATTCAGTTACAGGGAATGTACAATGAGCAGTTCTTC. It yields the protein CASSQIQLQGMYNEQFF. V and J are TRBV5-1 and TRBJ2-1; D may be TRBD1 (6 bases). V was shortened by 4 bases and J by 4 bases, with 21 bases between the two germline ends. CDR1 and CDR2 (germline): SGHRS, YFSETQ. The CDR3 has 17 residues.

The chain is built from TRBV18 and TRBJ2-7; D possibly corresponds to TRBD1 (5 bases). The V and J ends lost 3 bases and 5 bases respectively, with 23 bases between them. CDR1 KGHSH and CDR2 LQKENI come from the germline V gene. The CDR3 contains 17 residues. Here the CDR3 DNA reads TGTGCCAGCTCACCCGGCCAGCTTTCTGCAGGGCGGAACGAGCAGTACTTC. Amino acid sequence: CASSPGQLSAGRNEQYF.

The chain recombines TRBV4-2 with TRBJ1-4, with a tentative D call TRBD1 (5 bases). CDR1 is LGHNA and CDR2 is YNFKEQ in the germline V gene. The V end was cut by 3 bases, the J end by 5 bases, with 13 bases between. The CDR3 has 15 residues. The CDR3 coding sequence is TGTGCCAGCAGCCATGGCCGGGGGAGAAATGAAAAACTGTTTTTT. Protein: CASSHGRGRNEKLFF.

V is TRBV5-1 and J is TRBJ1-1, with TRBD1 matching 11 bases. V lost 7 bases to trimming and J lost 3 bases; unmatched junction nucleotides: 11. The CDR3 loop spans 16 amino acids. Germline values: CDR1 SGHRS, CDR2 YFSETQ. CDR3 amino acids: CASCSGTGGAYTEAFF. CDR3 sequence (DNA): TGCGCCAGCTGTTCCGGGACAGGGGGAGCCTACACTGAAGCTTTCTTT.

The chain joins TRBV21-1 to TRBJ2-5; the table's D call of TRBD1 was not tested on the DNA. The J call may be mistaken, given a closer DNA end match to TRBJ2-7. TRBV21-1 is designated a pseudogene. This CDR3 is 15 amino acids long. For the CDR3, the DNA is TGTGCCAGCACCAAGGGGCGGGCAGGGGCCTACGAGCAGTACTTC. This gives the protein CASTKGRAGAYEQYF.

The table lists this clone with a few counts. The CDR3 protein is CASSPDGGNTIYF. DNA for the CDR3: TGTGCCAGCAGTCCCGACGGGGGAAACACCATATATTTT. The chain employs TRBV6-5 and TRBJ1-3; D is ambiguous. Germline CDR1 is MNHEY and CDR2 is SVGAGI. The CDR3 length is 13 residues. Between the trimmed V and J ends, which lost 5 bases and 4 bases, there was a span of 9 bases.

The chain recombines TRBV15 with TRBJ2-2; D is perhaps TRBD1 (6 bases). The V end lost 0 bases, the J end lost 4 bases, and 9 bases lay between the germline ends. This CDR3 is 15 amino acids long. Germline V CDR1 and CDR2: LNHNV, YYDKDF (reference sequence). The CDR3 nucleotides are TGTGCCACCAGCAGAGAATCCAGGGGCACCGGGGAGCTGTTTTTT. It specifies CATSRESRGTGELFF.

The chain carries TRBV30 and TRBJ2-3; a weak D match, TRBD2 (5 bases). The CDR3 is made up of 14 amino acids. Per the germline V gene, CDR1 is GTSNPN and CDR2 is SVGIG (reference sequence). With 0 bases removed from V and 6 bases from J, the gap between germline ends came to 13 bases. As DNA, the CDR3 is TGTGCCTGGAGTGTAAGCGGAGATGAGGATACGCAGTATTTT. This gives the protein CAWSVSGDEDTQYF.

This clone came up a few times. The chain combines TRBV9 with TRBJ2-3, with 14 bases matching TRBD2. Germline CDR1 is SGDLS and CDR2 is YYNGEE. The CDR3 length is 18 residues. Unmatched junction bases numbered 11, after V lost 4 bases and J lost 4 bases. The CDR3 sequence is CASSPTPPGLAGADTQYF. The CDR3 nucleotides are TGTGCCAGCAGCCCTACTCCGCCGGGACTAGCGGGGGCAGATACGCAGTATTTT. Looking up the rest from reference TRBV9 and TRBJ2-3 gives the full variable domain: DSGVTQTPKHLITATGQRVTLRCSPRSGDLSVYWYQQSLDQGLQFLIQYYNGEERAKGNILERFSAQQFPDLHSELNLSSLELGDSALYFCASSPTPPGLAGADTQYFGPGTRLTVL.

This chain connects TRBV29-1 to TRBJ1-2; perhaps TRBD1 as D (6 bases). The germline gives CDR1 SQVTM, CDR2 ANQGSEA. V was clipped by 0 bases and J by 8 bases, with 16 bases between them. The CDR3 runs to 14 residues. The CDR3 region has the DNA TGCAGCGTTGAAGACAGGGGCGCGGTTGCGGGCTACACCTTC. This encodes CSVEDRGAVAGYTF.

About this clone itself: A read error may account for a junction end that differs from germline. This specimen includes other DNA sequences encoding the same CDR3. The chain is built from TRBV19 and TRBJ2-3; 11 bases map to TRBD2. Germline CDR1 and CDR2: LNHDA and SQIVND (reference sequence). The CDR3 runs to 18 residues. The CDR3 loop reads CASSIPPPSGRMADTQYF. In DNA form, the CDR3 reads TGTGCCAGTAGTATACCCCCGCCTAGCGGGAGGATGGCAGACACGCAGTATTTT.

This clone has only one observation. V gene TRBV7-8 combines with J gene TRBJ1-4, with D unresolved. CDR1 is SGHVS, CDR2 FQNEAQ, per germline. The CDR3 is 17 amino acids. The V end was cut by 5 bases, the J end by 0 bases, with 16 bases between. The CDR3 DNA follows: TGTGCCAGCAGCCGCTACGGACTTTTTGCAACTAATGAAAAACTGTTTTTT. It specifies CASSRYGLFATNEKLFF.

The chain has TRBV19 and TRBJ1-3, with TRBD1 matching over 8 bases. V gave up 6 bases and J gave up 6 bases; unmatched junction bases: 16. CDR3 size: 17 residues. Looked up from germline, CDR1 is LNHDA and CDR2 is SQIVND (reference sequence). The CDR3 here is CASSRTSGQGSENTIYF. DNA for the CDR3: TGTGCCAGTAGCAGGACCTCTGGACAGGGTTCGGAAAACACCATATATTTT. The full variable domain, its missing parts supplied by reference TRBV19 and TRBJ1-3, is DGGITQSPKYLFRKEGQNVTLSCEQNLNHDAMYWYRQDPGQGLRLIYYSQIVNDFQKGDIAEGYSVSREKKESFPLTVTSAQKNPTAFYLCASSRTSGQGSENTIYFGEGSWLTVV.

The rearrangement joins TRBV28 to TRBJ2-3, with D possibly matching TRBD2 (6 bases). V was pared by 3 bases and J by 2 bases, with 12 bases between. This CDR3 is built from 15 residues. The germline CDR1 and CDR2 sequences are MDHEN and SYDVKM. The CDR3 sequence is CASSLGGGNTDTQYF. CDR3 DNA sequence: TGTGCCAGCAGTTTGGGGGGTGGTAACACAGATACGCAGTATTTT. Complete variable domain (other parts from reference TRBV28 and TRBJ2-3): DVKVTQSSRYLVKRTGEKVFLECVQDMDHENMFWYRQDPGLGLRLIYFSYDVKMKEKGDIPEGYSVSREKKERFSLILESASTNQTSMYLCASSLGGGNTDTQYFGPGTRLTVL.

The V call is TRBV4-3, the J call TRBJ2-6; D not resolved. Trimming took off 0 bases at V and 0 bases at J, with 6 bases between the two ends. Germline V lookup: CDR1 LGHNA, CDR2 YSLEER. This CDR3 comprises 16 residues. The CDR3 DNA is TGCGCCAGCAGCCAAGAAACGGGCTCTGGGGCCAACGTCCTGACTTTC. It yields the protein CASSQETGSGANVLTF.

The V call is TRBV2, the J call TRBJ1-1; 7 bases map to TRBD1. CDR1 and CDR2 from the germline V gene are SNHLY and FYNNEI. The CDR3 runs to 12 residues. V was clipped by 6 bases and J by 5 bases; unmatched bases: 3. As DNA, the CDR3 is TGTGCCAGCAGAGAACAGGGGACTGAAGCTTTCTTT. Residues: CASREQGTEAFF.

The CDR3 nucleotides read TGTGCCAGCAGTCCCGGGACTAGTTGGGTATATGAGCAGTTCTTC. It specifies CASSPGTSWVYEQFF. V and J are TRBV2 and TRBJ2-1, with 8 positions matching TRBD2. This CDR3 has 15 residues. With V trimmed by 5 bases and J by 8 bases, 11 bases remained unmatched. The germline V gene encodes CDR1 SNHLY and CDR2 FYNNEI.

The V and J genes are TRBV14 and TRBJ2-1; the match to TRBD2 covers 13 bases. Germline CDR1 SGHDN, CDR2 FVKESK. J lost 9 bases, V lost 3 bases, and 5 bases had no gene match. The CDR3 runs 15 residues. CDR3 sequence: CASSHTSGGAFEQFF. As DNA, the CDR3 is TGTGCCAGCAGCCACACTAGCGGGGGGGCCTTTGAGCAGTTCTTC.

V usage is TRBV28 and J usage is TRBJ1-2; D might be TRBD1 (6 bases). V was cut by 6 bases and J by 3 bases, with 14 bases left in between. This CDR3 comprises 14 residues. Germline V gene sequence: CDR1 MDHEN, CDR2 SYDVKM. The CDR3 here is CASSGRGGYYGYTF. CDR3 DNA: TGTGCCAGCAGCGGGAGGGGGGGCTACTATGGCTACACCTTC.

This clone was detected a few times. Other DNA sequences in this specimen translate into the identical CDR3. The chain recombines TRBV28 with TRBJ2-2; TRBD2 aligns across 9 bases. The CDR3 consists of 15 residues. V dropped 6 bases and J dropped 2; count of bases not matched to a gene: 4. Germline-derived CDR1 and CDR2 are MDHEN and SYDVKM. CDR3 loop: CASRLAGSNTGELFF. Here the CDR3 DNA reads TGTGCCAGCAGACTAGCGGGCTCCAACACCGGGGAGCTGTTTTTT. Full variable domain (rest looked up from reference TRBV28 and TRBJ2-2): DVKVTQSSRYLVKRTGEKVFLECVQDMDHENMFWYRQDPGLGLRLIYFSYDVKMKEKGDIPEGYSVSREKKERFSLILESASTNQTSMYLCASRLAGSNTGELFFGEGSRLTVL.

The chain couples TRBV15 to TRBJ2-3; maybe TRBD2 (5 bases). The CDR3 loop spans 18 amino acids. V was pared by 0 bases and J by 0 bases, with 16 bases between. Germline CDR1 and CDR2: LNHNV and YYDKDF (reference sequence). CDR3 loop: CATSRDSGGSASTDTQYF. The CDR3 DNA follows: TGTGCCACCAGCAGAGATTCCGGTGGTAGCGCGAGCACAGATACGCAGTATTTT. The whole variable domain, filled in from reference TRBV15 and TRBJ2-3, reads DAMVIQNPRYQVTQFGKPVTLSCSQTLNHNVMYWYQQKSSQAPKLLFHYYDKDFNNEADTPDNFQSRRPNTSFCFLDIRSPGLGDTAMYLCATSRDSGGSASTDTQYFGPGTRLTVL.

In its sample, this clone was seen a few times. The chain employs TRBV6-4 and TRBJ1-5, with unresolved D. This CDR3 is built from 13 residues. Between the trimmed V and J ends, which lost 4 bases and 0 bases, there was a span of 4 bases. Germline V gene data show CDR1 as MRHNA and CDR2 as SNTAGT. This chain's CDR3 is CASSVNSNQPQHF. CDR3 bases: TGTGCCAGCAGTGTTAATAGCAATCAGCCCCAGCATTTT.

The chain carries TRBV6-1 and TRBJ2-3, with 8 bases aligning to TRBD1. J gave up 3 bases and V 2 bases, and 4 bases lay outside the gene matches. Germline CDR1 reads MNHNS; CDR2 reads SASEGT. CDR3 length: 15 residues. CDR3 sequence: CASSERTGWTDTQYF. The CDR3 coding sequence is TGTGCCAGCAGTGAAAGGACAGGGTGGACAGATACGCAGTATTTT.

The CDR3 reads CASSKPLAGGPHTGELFF. The CDR3 coding sequence is TGTGCCAGCAGCAAACCCCTAGCGGGGGGGCCGCACACCGGGGAGCTGTTTTTT. The chain is built from TRBV21-1 and TRBJ2-2; the DNA was not compared with TRBD2, the D call given in the table. TRBV21-1 is tagged as a pseudogene. The CDR3 is 18 residues long.

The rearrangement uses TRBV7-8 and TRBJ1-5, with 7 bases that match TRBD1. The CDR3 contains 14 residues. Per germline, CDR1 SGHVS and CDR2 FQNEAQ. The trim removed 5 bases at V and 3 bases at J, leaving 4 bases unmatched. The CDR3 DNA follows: TGTGCCAGCAGCCCCGACAGGGTCAATCAGCCCCAGCATTTT. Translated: CASSPDRVNQPQHF.

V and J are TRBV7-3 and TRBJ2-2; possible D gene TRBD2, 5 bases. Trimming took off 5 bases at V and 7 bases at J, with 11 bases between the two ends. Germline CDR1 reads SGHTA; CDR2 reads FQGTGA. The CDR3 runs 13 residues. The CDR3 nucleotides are TGTGCCAGCAGCGTCTCAGCGGTCGGGGAGCTGTTTTTT. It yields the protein CASSVSAVGELFF.

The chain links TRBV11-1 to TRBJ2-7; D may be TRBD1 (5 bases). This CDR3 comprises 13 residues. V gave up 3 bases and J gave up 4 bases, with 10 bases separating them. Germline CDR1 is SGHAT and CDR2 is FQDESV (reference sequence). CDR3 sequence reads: CASSFRGSYEQYF. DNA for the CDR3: TGTGCCAGCAGCTTTAGGGGATCTTACGAGCAGTACTTC.

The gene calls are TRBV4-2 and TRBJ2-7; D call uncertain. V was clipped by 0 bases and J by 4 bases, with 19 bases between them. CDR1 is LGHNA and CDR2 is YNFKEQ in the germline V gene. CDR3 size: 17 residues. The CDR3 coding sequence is TGTGCCAGCAGCCAAGACTTCGTCCCGAACAGATATTACGAGCAGTACTTC. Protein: CASSQDFVPNRYYEQYF.